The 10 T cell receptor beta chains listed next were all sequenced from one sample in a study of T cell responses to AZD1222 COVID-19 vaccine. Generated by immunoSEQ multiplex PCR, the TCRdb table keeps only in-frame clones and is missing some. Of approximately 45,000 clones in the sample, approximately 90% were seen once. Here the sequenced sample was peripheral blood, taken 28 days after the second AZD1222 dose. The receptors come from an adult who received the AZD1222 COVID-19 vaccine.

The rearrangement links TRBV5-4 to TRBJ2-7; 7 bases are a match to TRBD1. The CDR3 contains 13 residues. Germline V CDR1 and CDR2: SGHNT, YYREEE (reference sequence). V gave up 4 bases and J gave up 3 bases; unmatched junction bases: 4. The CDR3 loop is CASSRDRVYEQYF. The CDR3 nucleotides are TGTGCCAGCAGCCGAGACAGGGTCTACGAGCAGTACTTC.

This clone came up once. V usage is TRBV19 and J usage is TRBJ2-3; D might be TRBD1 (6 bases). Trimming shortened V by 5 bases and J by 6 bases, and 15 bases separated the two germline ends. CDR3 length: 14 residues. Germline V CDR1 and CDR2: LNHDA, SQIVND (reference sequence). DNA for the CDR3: TGTGCCAGTAGTTACCGGGACACGGGGGATACGCAGTATTTT. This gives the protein CASSYRDTGDTQYF.

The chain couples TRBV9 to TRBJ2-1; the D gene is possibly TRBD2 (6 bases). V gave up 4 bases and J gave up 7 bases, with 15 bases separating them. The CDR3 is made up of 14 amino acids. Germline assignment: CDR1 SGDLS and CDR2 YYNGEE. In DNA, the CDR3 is TGTGCCAGCAGCCCCCGACTAGAAGTAAATGAGCAGTTCTTC. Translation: CASSPRLEVNEQFF.

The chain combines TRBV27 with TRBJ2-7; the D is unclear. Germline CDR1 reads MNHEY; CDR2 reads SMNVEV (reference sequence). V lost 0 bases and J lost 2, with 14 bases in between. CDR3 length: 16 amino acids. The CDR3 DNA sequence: TGTGCCAGCAGTTTATCAATCCAGCTAGTTACCTACGAGCAGTACTTC. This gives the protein CASSLSIQLVTYEQYF.

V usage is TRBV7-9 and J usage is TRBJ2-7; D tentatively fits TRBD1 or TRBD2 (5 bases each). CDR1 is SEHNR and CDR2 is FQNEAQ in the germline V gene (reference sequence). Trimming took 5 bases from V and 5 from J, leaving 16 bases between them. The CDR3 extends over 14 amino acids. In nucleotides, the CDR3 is TGTGCCAGCAGCCCCGCCGGGGACGCGAACGAGCAGTACTTC. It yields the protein CASSPAGDANEQYF. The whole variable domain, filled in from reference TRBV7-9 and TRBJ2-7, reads DTGVSQNPRHKITKRGQNVTFRCDPISEHNRLYWYRQTLGQGPEFLTYFQNEAQLEKSRLLSDRFSAERPKGSFSTLEIQRTEQGDSAMYLCASSPAGDANEQYFGPGTRLTVT.

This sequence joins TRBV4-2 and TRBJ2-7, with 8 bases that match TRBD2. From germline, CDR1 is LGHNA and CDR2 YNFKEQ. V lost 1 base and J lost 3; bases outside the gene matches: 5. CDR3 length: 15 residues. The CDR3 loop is CASSQATGTSYEQYF. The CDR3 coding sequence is TGTGCCAGCAGCCAAGCGACCGGGACTAGCTACGAGCAGTACTTC.

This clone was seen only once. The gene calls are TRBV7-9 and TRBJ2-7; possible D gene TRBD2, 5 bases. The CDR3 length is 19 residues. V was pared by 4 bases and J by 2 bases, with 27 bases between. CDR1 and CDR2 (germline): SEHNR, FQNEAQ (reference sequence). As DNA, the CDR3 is TGTGCCAGCAGCTCCAACAACCCGGGGAGCCACCTCAAACCCTACGAGCAGTACTTC. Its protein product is CASSSNNPGSHLKPYEQYF.

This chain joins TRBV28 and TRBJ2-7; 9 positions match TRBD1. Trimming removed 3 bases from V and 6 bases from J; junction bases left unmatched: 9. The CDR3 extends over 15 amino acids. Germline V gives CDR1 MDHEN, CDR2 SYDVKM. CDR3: CASSFRGTGSSEQYF. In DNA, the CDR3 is TGTGCCAGCAGTTTCAGGGGGACAGGGTCTTCCGAGCAGTACTTC.

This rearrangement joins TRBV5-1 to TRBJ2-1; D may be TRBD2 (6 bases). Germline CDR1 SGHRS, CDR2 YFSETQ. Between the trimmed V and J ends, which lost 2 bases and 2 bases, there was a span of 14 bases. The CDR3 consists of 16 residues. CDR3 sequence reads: CASSLTGSLPYNEQFF. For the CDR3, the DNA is TGCGCCAGCAGCTTAACCGGGAGCTTGCCCTACAATGAGCAGTTCTTC.

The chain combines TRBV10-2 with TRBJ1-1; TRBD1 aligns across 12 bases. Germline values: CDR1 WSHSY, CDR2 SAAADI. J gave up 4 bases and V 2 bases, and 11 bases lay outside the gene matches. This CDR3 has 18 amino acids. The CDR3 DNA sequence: TGCGCCAGCAGTGAGCCCCGGGACAGGGGGCGGTCTGGCACTGAAGCTTTCTTT. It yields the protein CASSEPRDRGRSGTEAFF.